This TCR beta chain was recorded in a study of T-cell memory formation after mild COVID-19. General observations from the study: Some clones that responded were present in memory (sampled pre-infection), which suggests cross-reactive memory joined. Whereas later expanders leaned CD4+, clones contracting day 15 to 85 showed a balanced CD4/CD8 makeup.

This CDR3 has 13 amino acids. The V end lost 3 bases, the J end lost 4 bases, and 7 bases lay between the germline ends. Germline V gene data show CDR1 as ENHRY and CDR2 as SYGVKD. TCRdb re-analysed the 5' RACE reads in MiXCR, keeping a single row per CDR3 protein. This sample carries a few hundred thousand distinct CDR3 sequences, about an eighth of them seen once, and the ten largest clones take roughly 22%. A remark on this clonotype: Antigen unknown.

The clonotype was recovered from a man aged 18 to 30 who had mild COVID-19 (a few samples of this study predate the infection). Cell type and time point are not known. The sequenced sample consisted of PBMCs or a T cell subset sorted from them (not recorded which). The rearrangement uses TRBV10-3 and TRBJ1-3; the D is unclear. The CDR3 protein is CAISEDVGNTIYF. The CDR3 DNA follows: TGTGCCATCAGTGAAGACGTGGGAAACACCATATATTTT.